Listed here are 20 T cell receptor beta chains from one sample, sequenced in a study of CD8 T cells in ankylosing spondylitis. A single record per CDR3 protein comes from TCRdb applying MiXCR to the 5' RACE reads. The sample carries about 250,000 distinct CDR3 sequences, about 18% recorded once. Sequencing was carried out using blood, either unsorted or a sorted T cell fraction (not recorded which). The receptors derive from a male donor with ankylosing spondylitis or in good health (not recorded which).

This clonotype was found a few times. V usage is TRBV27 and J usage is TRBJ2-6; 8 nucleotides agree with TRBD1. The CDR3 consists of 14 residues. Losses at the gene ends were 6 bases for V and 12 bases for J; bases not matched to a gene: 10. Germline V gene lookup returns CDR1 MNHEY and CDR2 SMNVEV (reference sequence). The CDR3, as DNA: TGTGCCAGCAGGGACAGGGCATCTAATTCCGTCCTGACTTTC. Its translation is CASRDRASNSVLTF.

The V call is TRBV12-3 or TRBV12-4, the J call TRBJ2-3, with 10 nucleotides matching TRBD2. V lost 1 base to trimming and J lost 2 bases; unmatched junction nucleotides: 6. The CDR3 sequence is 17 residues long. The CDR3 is CASSLGSLAGDTDTQYF. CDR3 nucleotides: TGTGCCAGCAGTTTAGGGTCTCTAGCGGGGGACACAGATACGCAGTATTTT.

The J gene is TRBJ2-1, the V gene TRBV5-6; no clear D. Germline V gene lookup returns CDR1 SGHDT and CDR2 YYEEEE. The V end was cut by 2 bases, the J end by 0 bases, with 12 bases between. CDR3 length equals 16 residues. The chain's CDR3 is CASSFFTASSYNEQFF. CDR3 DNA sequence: TGTGCCAGCAGCTTTTTTACAGCCAGCTCCTACAATGAGCAGTTCTTC.

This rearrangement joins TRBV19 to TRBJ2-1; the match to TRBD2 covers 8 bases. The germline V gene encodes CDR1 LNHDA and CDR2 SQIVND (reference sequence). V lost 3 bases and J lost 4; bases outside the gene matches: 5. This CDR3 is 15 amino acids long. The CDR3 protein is CASSILIAGYNEQFF. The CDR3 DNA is TGTGCCAGTAGTATTCTTATAGCGGGATACAATGAGCAGTTCTTC.

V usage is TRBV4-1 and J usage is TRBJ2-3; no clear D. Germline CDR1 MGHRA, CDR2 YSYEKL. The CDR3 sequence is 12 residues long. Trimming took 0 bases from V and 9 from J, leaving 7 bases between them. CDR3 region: CASSQESRTQYF. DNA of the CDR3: TGCGCCAGCAGCCAAGAAAGCAGGACGCAGTATTTT.

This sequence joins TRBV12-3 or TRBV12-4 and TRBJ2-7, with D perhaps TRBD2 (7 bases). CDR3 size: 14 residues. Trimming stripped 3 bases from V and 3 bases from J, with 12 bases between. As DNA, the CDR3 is TGTGCCAGCAGTTTTGGGGGGGCGCACTACGAGCAGTACTTC. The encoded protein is CASSFGGAHYEQYF.

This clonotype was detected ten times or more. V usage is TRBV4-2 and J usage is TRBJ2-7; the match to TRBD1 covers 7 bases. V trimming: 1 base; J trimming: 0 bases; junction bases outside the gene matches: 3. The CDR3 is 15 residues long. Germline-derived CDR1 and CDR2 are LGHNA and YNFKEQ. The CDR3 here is CASSQGGTVSYEQYF. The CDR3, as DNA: TGTGCCAGCAGCCAAGGTGGGACAGTCTCCTACGAGCAGTACTTC.

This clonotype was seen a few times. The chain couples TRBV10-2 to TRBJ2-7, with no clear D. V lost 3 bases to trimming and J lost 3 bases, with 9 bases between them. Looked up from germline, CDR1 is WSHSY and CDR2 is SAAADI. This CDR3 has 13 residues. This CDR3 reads CASSDGSFYEQYF. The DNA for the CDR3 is TGCGCCAGCAGTGACGGTTCGTTCTACGAGCAGTACTTC.

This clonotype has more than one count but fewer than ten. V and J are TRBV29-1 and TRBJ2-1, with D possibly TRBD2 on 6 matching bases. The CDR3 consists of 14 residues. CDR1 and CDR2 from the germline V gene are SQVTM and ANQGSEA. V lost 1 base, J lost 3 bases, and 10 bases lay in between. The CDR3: CSVEGRRDYNEQFF. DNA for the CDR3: TGCAGCGTTGAAGGGCGGAGGGACTACAATGAGCAGTTCTTC.

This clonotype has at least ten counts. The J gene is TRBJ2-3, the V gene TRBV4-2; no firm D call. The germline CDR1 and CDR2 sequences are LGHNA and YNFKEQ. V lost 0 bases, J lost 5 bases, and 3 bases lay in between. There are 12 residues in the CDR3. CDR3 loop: CASSQDGDTQYF. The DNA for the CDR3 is TGTGCCAGCAGCCAAGACGGAGATACGCAGTATTTT.

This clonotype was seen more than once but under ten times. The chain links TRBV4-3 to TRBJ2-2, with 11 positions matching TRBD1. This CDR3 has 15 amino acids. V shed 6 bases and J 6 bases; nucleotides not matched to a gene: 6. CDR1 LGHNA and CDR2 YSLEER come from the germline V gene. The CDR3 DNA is TGCGCCAGCAGTCCCGGGACAGGGGGGGCCGGGGAGCTGTTTTTT. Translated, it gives CASSPGTGGAGELFF.

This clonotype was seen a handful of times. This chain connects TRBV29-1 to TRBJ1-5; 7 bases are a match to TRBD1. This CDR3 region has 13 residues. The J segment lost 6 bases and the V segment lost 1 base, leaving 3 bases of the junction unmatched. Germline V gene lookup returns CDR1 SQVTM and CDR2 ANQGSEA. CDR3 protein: CSVEAGGGQPQHF. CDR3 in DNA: TGCAGCGTTGAAGCAGGGGGTGGTCAGCCCCAGCATTTT.

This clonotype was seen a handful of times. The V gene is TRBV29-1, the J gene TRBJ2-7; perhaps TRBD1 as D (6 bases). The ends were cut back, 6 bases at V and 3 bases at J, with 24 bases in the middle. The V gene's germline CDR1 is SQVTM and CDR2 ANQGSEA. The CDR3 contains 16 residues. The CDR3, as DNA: TGCAGCGTCGTTGAAGTGAGACAGGCGTCCCTCTACGAGCAGTACTTC. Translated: CSVVEVRQASLYEQYF.

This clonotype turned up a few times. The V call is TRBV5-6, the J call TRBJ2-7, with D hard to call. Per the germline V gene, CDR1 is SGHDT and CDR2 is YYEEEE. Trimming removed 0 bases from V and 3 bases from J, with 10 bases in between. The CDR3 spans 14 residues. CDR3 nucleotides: TGTGCCAGCAGCTTGGAGCATTCCCTCTACGAGCAGTACTTC. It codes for CASSLEHSLYEQYF.

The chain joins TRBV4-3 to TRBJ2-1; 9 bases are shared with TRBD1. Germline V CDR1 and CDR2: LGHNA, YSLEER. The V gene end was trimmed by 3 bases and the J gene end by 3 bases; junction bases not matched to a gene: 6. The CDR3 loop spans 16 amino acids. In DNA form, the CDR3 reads TGCGCCAGCAGCCACTCTTGGACAGGGGACTACAATGAGCAGTTCTTC. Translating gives CASSHSWTGDYNEQFF.

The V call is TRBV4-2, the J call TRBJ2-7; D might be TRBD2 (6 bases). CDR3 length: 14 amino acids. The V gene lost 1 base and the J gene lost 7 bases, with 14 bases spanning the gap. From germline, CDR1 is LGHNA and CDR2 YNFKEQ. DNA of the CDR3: TGTGCCAGCAGCCAAGGAACGGGAGTCCGGGAGCAGTACTTC. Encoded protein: CASSQGTGVREQYF.

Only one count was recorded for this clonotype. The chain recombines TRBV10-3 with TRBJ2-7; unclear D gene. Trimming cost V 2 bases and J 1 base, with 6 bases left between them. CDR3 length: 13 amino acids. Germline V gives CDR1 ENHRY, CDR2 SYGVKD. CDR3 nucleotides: TGTGCCATCAGTGAGCTAACTTCCTACGAGCAGTACTTC. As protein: CAISELTSYEQYF.

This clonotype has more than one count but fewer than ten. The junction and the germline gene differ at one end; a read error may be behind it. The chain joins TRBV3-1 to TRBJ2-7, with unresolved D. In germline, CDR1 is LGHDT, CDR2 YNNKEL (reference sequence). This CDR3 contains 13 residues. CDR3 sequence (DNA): TGTGCCAGCAGCCAAGTGATCTCCCACGAGCAGTACTTC. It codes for CASSQVISHEQYF.

CDR3: CSVGGADLTYEQYF. The CDR3 coding sequence is TGCAGCGTTGGAGGGGCCGACTTAACCTACGAGCAGTACTTC. The chain couples TRBV29-1 to TRBJ2-7; D assignment may be TRBD1 or TRBD2 (5 bases each). CDR1 is SQVTM, CDR2 ANQGSEA, per germline. CDR3 length equals 14 residues. V lost 4 bases, J lost 2 bases, and 15 bases lay in between.

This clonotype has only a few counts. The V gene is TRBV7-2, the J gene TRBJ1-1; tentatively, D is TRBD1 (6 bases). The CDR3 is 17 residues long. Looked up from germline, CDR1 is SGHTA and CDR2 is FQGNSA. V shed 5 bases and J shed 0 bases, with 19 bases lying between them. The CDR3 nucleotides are TGTGCCAGCAGCCAGGCCCCGACAGGACTTATGAACACTGAAGCTTTCTTT. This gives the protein CASSQAPTGLMNTEAFF.